A selection of T cell receptor beta chains follows, all from one sample in a study of control samples from healthy donors and cancer patients. Sequencing used immunoSEQ multiplex PCR; TCRdb keeps in-frame clones, though not all of them. The repertoire holds some 130,000 clones, over 80% seen once, with roughly 1.9% in the top ten. The sequenced sample was blood. These receptors originate from a woman aged 50 to 60 in good health. Both conserved end residues are part of each CDR3. Fields, in order: V gene, CDR3 length, clone size, J gene, D gene, CDR3 protein, CDR3 DNA. The D gene is left open where the match is weak. The size field is filled for only some rows; it gives once, few, many or a size class.

v_call: TRBV7-2; cdr3_length: 13; clone_size: .; j_call: TRBJ1-5; d_call: .; cdr3_aa: CASSLGGAQPQHF; cdr3_nt: TGTGCCAGCAGCTTAGGGGGGGCTCAGCCCCAGCATTTT
v_call: TRBV2; cdr3_length: 13; clone_size: .; j_call: TRBJ2-3; d_call: .; cdr3_aa: CASSEGGTDTQYF; cdr3_nt: TGTGCCAGCAGTGAAGGGGGCACAGATACGCAGTATTTT
v_call: TRBV4-2; cdr3_length: 19; clone_size: .; j_call: TRBJ2-2; d_call: TRBD2; cdr3_aa: CASSQDLASGRRGTGELFF; cdr3_nt: TGTGCCAGCAGCCAAGATTTGGCTAGCGGGAGGCGTGGCACCGGGGAGCTGTTTTTT
v_call: TRBV20-1; cdr3_length: 12; clone_size: .; j_call: TRBJ1-2; d_call: .; cdr3_aa: CSASSWGGGYTF; cdr3_nt: TGCAGTGCTAGTAGCTGGGGCGGTGGCTACACCTTC
v_call: TRBV10-3; cdr3_length: 14; clone_size: .; j_call: TRBJ2-1; d_call: TRBD2; cdr3_aa: CAISESTSFNEQFF; cdr3_nt: TGTGCCATCAGTGAGTCGACTAGCTTCAATGAGCAGTTCTTC
v_call: TRBV2; cdr3_length: 14; clone_size: .; j_call: TRBJ1-5; d_call: .; cdr3_aa: CASSVGVGNQPQHF; cdr3_nt: TGTGCCAGCAGTGTAGGGGTTGGCAATCAGCCCCAGCATTTT
v_call: TRBV3-1/TRBV3-2; cdr3_length: 15; clone_size: .; j_call: TRBJ1-2; d_call: TRBD1; cdr3_aa: CASSQGGQGPYGYTF; cdr3_nt: TGTGCCAGCAGCCAAGGCGGACAGGGACCCTATGGCTACACCTTC
v_call: TRBV28; cdr3_length: 15; clone_size: .; j_call: TRBJ2-1; d_call: .; cdr3_aa: CASSLGPPQRNEQFF; cdr3_nt: TGTGCCAGCAGTTTGGGACCCCCACAGCGGAATGAGCAGTTCTTC
v_call: TRBV3-1/TRBV3-2; cdr3_length: 11; clone_size: .; j_call: TRBJ2-1; d_call: .; cdr3_aa: CASKVGDEQFF; cdr3_nt: TGTGCCAGCAAAGTGGGGGATGAGCAGTTCTTC
v_call: TRBV20-1; cdr3_length: 11; clone_size: .; j_call: TRBJ1-4; d_call: .; cdr3_aa: CSVSEVEKLFF; cdr3_nt: TGCAGTGTATCGGAGGTGGAAAAACTGTTTTTT
v_call: TRBV19; cdr3_length: 16; clone_size: .; j_call: TRBJ2-3; d_call: .; cdr3_aa: CASSILSDKGTDTQYF; cdr3_nt: TGTGCCAGTAGTATTCTTAGCGACAAAGGCACAGATACGCAGTATTTT
v_call: TRBV5-6; cdr3_length: 15; clone_size: .; j_call: TRBJ1-4; d_call: .; cdr3_aa: CASSRRGGINEKLFF; cdr3_nt: TGTGCCAGCAGCCGTCGAGGGGGGATTAATGAAAAACTGTTTTTT
v_call: TRBV27; cdr3_length: 14; clone_size: .; j_call: TRBJ2-7; d_call: TRBD1; cdr3_aa: CASRRTGGVYEQYF; cdr3_nt: TGTGCCAGCAGACGGACAGGGGGCGTTTACGAGCAGTACTTC
v_call: TRBV7-8; cdr3_length: 17; clone_size: .; j_call: TRBJ2-7; d_call: TRBD1; cdr3_aa: CASSLAKGAGALYEQYF; cdr3_nt: TGTGCCAGCAGCTTAGCGAAGGGGGCAGGGGCACTCTACGAGCAGTACTTC
v_call: TRBV15; cdr3_length: 16; clone_size: .; j_call: TRBJ1-1; d_call: .; cdr3_aa: CATSRGGQIPHTEAFF; cdr3_nt: TGTGCCACCAGCAGGGGGGGGCAAATACCCCACACTGAAGCTTTCTTT
v_call: TRBV12-2; cdr3_length: 13; clone_size: .; j_call: TRBJ1-4; d_call: .; cdr3_aa: CASRTFRWEKLFF; cdr3_nt: TGTGCAAGTCGGACCTTTAGGTGGGAAAAACTGTTTTTT
v_call: TRBV4-1; cdr3_length: 19; clone_size: .; j_call: TRBJ2-3; d_call: .; cdr3_aa: CASSQPEGGGLFTTDTQYF; cdr3_nt: TGCGCCAGCAGCCAGCCAGAAGGGGGGGGCCTATTCACCACAGATACGCAGTATTTT
v_call: TRBV3-1/TRBV3-2; cdr3_length: 16; clone_size: .; j_call: TRBJ2-5; d_call: .; cdr3_aa: CASSQLAPSARQTQYF; cdr3_nt: TGTGCCAGCAGCCAACTCGCACCCTCCGCCCGCCAGACCCAGTACTTC
v_call: TRBV28; cdr3_length: 16; clone_size: .; j_call: TRBJ2-6; d_call: .; cdr3_aa: CASSPQGGSGANVLTF; cdr3_nt: TGTGCCAGCAGTCCGCAGGGTGGTTCTGGGGCCAACGTCCTGACTTTC
v_call: TRBV19; cdr3_length: 15; clone_size: .; j_call: TRBJ1-1; d_call: TRBD1; cdr3_aa: CASRAIEQGAKEAFF; cdr3_nt: TGTGCCAGTAGGGCAATCGAACAGGGGGCTAAAGAAGCTTTCTTT
v_call: TRBV4-1; cdr3_length: 16; clone_size: .; j_call: TRBJ1-1; d_call: .; cdr3_aa: CASSQESGRVSTEAFF; cdr3_nt: TGCGCCAGCAGCCAAGAATCGGGCAGGGTAAGCACTGAAGCTTTCTTT
v_call: TRBV5-1; cdr3_length: 14; clone_size: .; j_call: TRBJ2-2; d_call: .; cdr3_aa: CASSLELLTGELFF; cdr3_nt: TGCGCCAGCAGCTTGGAACTTCTCACCGGGGAGCTGTTTTTT
v_call: TRBV5-1; cdr3_length: 15; clone_size: once; j_call: TRBJ1-1; d_call: TRBD1; cdr3_aa: CASSGIRGRGTEAFF; cdr3_nt: TGCGCCAGCAGCGGAATCAGGGGGCGTGGGACTGAAGCTTTCTTT
v_call: TRBV19; cdr3_length: 14; clone_size: .; j_call: TRBJ2-6; d_call: .; cdr3_aa: CASSILSGANVLTF; cdr3_nt: TGTGCCAGTAGTATTCTGTCTGGGGCCAACGTCCTGACTTTC
v_call: TRBV6-4; cdr3_length: 15; clone_size: many; j_call: TRBJ2-2; d_call: .; cdr3_aa: CASSDSSQGPGELFF; cdr3_nt: TGTGCCAGCAGTGACTCGTCCCAGGGGCCCGGGGAGCTGTTTTTT
v_call: TRBV5-4; cdr3_length: 16; clone_size: .; j_call: TRBJ2-1; d_call: TRBD2; cdr3_aa: CASSRKTSGNNNEQFF; cdr3_nt: TGTGCCAGCAGCCGAAAGACTAGCGGGAACAACAATGAGCAGTTCTTC
v_call: TRBV6-6; cdr3_length: 13; clone_size: once; j_call: TRBJ2-2; d_call: .; cdr3_aa: CASTLAGTGELFF; cdr3_nt: TGTGCCAGCACCCTAGCAGGGACCGGGGAGCTGTTTTTT
v_call: TRBV19; cdr3_length: 18; clone_size: .; j_call: TRBJ1-3; d_call: .; cdr3_aa: CASSPWHRAGSSGNTIYF; cdr3_nt: TGTGCCAGTAGCCCGTGGCACAGGGCCGGATCCTCTGGAAACACCATATATTTT
v_call: TRBV12-5; cdr3_length: 14; clone_size: .; j_call: TRBJ1-6; d_call: .; cdr3_aa: CASGLVWDRRPLHF; cdr3_nt: TGTGCTAGTGGTTTGGTATGGGACCGGAGACCCCTCCACTTT
v_call: TRBV7-9; cdr3_length: 16; clone_size: .; j_call: TRBJ1-4; d_call: TRBD1; cdr3_aa: CASSPGQGATNEKLFF; cdr3_nt: TGTGCCAGCAGCCCCGGACAGGGGGCAACTAATGAAAAACTGTTTTTT